This paragraph reports one T cell receptor (beta chain). This sample is drawn from a study of blood T cells in healthy people across ages. Combining a sample-barcoded 5' primer with a J-beta primer mix, a second PCR ran for 7 to 11 cycles. One entry per CDR3 protein results from TCRdb running MiXCR on the 5' RACE reads. The repertoire holds over 1.5 million distinct CDR3 sequences, 40% to 55% seen once, with less than 2.5% in the top ten. Donors were healthy Caucasian individuals from Russia aged about 6 to 95. The sample consisted of blood. The source of this sequence is a woman aged 40 to 50 in good health.

The CDR3 here is CASTLVGGASYNEQFF. DNA of the CDR3: TGTGCCAGCACCTTGGTCGGGGGCGCTTCCTACAATGAGCAGTTCTTC. The V gene is TRBV7-2, the J gene TRBJ2-1; D possibly uses TRBD1 or TRBD2 (6 bases each). Trimming took off 7 bases at V and 1 base at J, with 17 bases between the two ends. The germline V gene has CDR1 SGHTA and CDR2 FQGNSA. This CDR3 is 16 amino acids long.